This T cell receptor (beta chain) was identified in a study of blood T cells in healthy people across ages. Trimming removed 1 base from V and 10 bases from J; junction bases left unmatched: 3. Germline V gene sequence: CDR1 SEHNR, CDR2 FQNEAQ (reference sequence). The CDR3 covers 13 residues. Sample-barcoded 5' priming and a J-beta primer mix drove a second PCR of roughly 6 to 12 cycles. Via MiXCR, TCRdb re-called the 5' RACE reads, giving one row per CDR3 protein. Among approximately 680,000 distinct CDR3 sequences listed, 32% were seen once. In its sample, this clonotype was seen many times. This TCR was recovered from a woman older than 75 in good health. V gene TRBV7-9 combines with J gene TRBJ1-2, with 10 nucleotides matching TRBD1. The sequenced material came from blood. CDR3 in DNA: TGTGCCAGCAGCTTAGAAGGACAGGGGGTCTACACCTTC. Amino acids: CASSLEGQGVYTF.